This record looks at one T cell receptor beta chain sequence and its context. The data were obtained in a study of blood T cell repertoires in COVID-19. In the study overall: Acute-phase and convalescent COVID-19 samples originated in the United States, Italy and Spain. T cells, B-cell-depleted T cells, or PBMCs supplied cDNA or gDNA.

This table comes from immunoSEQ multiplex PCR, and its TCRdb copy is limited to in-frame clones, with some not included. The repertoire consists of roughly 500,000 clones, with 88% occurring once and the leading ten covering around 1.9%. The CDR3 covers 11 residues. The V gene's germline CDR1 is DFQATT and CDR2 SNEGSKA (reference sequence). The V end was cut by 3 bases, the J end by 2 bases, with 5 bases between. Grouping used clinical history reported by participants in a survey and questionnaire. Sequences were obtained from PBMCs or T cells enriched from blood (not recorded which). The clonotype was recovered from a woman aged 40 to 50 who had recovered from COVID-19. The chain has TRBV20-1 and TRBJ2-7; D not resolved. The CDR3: CSARGPYEQYF. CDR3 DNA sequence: TGCAGTGCTAGGGGCCCCTACGAGCAGTACTTC.